The text below deals with one T cell receptor beta chain. Its antigen is undetermined. The data were taken from a study of cytomegalovirus exposure and HLA in healthy donors. The study, taken as a whole, reports: In a later analysis, TCR beta V- and J-gene trimming showed a link to a missense DCLRE1C variant.

In the PCR, 60 Vbeta and 13 Jbeta primers were used. Repertoires were generated with immunoSEQ multiplex PCR, while TCRdb's copy carries only in-frame clones and drops some. The repertoire includes under 250,000 clones, over 80% of them detected once, and roughly 0.66% sits in the top ten. Trimming took 4 bases from V and 9 from J; bases not matched to a gene: 12. Germline assignment: CDR1 SQVTM and CDR2 ANQGSEA. The CDR3 is 15 residues long. The sample was PBMCs. The sequence was obtained from a boy between 2 and 10 years old in good health and CMV-seronegative. The V call is TRBV29-1, the J call TRBJ2-1; TRBD2 matches 10 bases. CDR3 protein: CSVGDTSGAPGEQFF. The CDR3 DNA reads as TGCAGCGTTGGGGATACTAGCGGGGCCCCAGGTGAGCAGTTCTTC.